The rows below give T cell receptor beta chains drawn from one sample of a study of tumor-infiltrating lymphocytes in oesophageal squamous cell carcinoma. TCRdb itself ran the reads through MiXCR, one entry per CDR3 protein. The data hold 9,500 to 14,000 distinct CDR3 sequences, with roughly three fifths observed a single time. The source material was blood. These receptors were obtained from a female donor with esophageal squamous cell carcinoma. The CDR3 runs from the conserved cysteine through the conserved F or W. A D gene is named only where the DNA matches it firmly. Not every row has a clone size; where given, it reads once, few, many or a size class.

V,D,size,J,DNA,CDR3
TRBV12-3/TRBV12-4,NA,NA,TRBJ2-7,TGTGCCAGCAGTTTAGGGACTCTTTCCTACGAGCAGTACTTC,CASSLGTLSYEQYF
TRBV7-6,NA,once,TRBJ2-5,TGTGCCAGCAGCTTATCGGCAGGGGGGGAGACCCAGTACTTC,CASSLSAGGETQYF
TRBV28,NA,few,TRBJ2-1,TGTGCCAGCAGCCCCTGGTCAAACTCCTACAATGAGCAGTTCTTC,CASSPWSNSYNEQFF
TRBV11-1,TRBD1,NA,TRBJ2-5,TGTGCCAGCAGCCCCTCACAGGGGGGCGGAGAGACCCAGTACTTC,CASSPSQGGGETQYF
TRBV7-2,TRBD2,NA,TRBJ2-1,TGTGCCAGCAGCGAAGGACTAGCGGGTGTCAATGAGCAGTTCTTC,CASSEGLAGVNEQFF
TRBV7-8,NA,NA,TRBJ2-1,TGTGCCAGCAGCTATGAATATTCCTACAATGAGCAGTTCTTC,CASSYEYSYNEQFF
TRBV28,TRBD1,few,TRBJ1-6,TGTGCCAGCAGCACGGGACAGGAAAGCTCCTATAATTCACCCCTCCACTTC,CASSTGQESSYNSPLHF
TRBV7-2,NA,few,TRBJ2-5,TGTGCCAGCGGCTTATACCAAGAGACCCAGTACTTC,CASGLYQETQYF
TRBV6-5,NA,few,TRBJ2-3,TGTGCCAGCAGTTACTCGAGGACAGGAGGGAGGGATACGCAGTATTTT,CASSYSRTGGRDTQYF
TRBV7-3,NA,medium-sized,TRBJ2-7,TGTGCCAGCAGCTTAGGGGGGGCGGGCCCTTACGAGCAGTACTTC,CASSLGGAGPYEQYF
TRBV12-3/TRBV12-4,NA,medium-sized,TRBJ2-7,TGTGCCAGCAGTACTACAGGGCCCGCGGACGAGCAGTACTTC,CASSTTGPADEQYF
TRBV6-6,NA,once,TRBJ2-5,TGTGCCACCAAAACAGGAGAGCTTGAGACCCAGTACTTC,CATKTGELETQYF
TRBV7-9,TRBD2,NA,TRBJ2-1,TGTGCCAGCAGCTGGGGCGGGGGGGCTAACAATGAGCAGTTCTTC,CASSWGGGANNEQFF
TRBV6-1,NA,few,TRBJ2-5,TGTGCCAGCACAAGAGGTCGGGGACGCAGAACAGAGACCCAGTACTTC,CASTRGRGRRTETQYF
TRBV11-2,TRBD1,many,TRBJ2-7,TGTGCCAGCAGCTTAGGCTGGACAGGGGAATACGAGCAGTACTTC,CASSLGWTGEYEQYF
TRBV28,NA,NA,TRBJ2-4,TGTGCCAGCAGTCCAAACGACAGGCCCGCCAAAAACATTCAGTACTTC,CASSPNDRPAKNIQYF
TRBV19,NA,NA,TRBJ2-3,TGTGCCAGTAAAGGCGGGACGGCCATTAACACCGGGGAGCTGTATTTT,CASKGGTAINTGELYF
TRBV4-2,TRBD2,NA,TRBJ2-5,TGTGCCAGCAGCCAAGGTAGTAGCGCGGGAGCTAAAGAGACCCAGTACTTC,CASSQGSSAGAKETQYF
TRBV10-2,NA,medium-sized,TRBJ1-1,TGCGCCAGCATGATCGGGAACACTGAAGCTTTCTTT,CASMIGNTEAFF
TRBV6-1,NA,few,TRBJ2-1,TGTGCCAGCGGGGAGCGGAGCTCCTACAATGAGCAGTTCTTC,CASGERSSYNEQFF
TRBV6-1,NA,many,TRBJ2-3,TGTGCCAGCAGCCCGAGGGATACGCAGTATTTT,CASSPRDTQYF
TRBV7-2,TRBD2,NA,TRBJ2-5,TGTGCCAGCAGCTCCAGGCGGTCCATAGCGGGAGAGGGAGAGACCCAGTACTTC,CASSSRRSIAGEGETQYF
TRBV7-6,NA,NA,TRBJ1-1,TGTGCCAGCAGCTTAAAACCAGGGGTCTGGGTTGGAGCTTTCTTT,CASSLKPGVWVGAFF
TRBV27,TRBD2,NA,TRBJ2-7,TGTGCCAGCAGCCCAAATGGACTAGCGGGGAACTACGAGCAGTACTTC,CASSPNGLAGNYEQYF
TRBV5-6,NA,NA,TRBJ2-1,TGTGCCAGCAGCTTTGAGTACCTGGACTACAATGAGCAGTTCTTC,CASSFEYLDYNEQFF
TRBV10-2,NA,NA,TRBJ2-3,TGCGACAGCACGCCTAGTGGGTACGAGCAGTATTTT,CDSTPSGYEQYF
TRBV7-3,TRBD2,NA,TRBJ2-3,TGTGCCAGCAGCTTAATGGGGACTAGCGGAGGCCCCGATACGCAGTATTTT,CASSLMGTSGGPDTQYF
TRBV11-2,TRBD2,NA,TRBJ2-1,TGTGCCAGCAGCACCAGTGCGGCGGGAGTTGGCAATGAGCAGTTCTTC,CASSTSAAGVGNEQFF
TRBV6-5,NA,few,TRBJ2-1,TGTGCCAGCAAAGTCAACAGGGCTACCTACAATGAGCAGTTCTTC,CASKVNRATYNEQFF
TRBV10-3,TRBD1,NA,TRBJ2-7,TGTGCCATCAGTGGCGGACAGGGGATTAACCACGAGCAGTACTTC,CAISGGQGINHEQYF
TRBV5-5,NA,many,TRBJ2-4,TGTGCCAGCAGCTTGGGACGTGGACATAATTCACCCCTCCACTTC,CASSLGRGHNSPLHF
TRBV28,NA,few,TRBJ1-2,TGTGCCAGCACCGGACAGACTAACTATGGCTACACCTTC,CASTGQTNYGYTF
TRBV7-9,NA,many,TRBJ2-5,TGTGCCAGCAGCTCTGGACCCTCCCAGCAAGAGACCCAGTACTTC,CASSSGPSQQETQYF
TRBV12-1,NA,NA,TRBJ2-7,TGTGCCAGCAGGACAGGGCCGTCCCTCTACGAGCAGTACTTC,CASRTGPSLYEQYF
TRBV7-3,TRBD2,few,TRBJ2-1,TGTGCCAGCAGCTTAGATGGGGGACTAGTAGGAGGTGAGCAGTTCTTC,CASSLDGGLVGGEQFF
TRBV7-8,NA,NA,TRBJ1-1,TGTGCCAGCAGCGACAGACCGGGGAGCACTGAAGCTTTCTTT,CASSDRPGSTEAFF
TRBV11-2,TRBD2,medium-sized,TRBJ2-7,TGTGCCAGCAGCTTATGGCGGGAGCCTAGGGAGCAGTACTTC,CASSLWREPREQYF
TRBV11-2,NA,few,TRBJ2-3,TGTGCCAGCAGCTTAGTTGGAGATACGCAGTATTTT,CASSLVGDTQYF
TRBV7-6,NA,NA,TRBJ2-7,TGTGCCAGCAGCTATAACAGGGACTCCTACGAGCAGTACTTC,CASSYNRDSYEQYF
TRBV7-9,NA,NA,TRBJ2-1,TGTGCCAGCACCCCAACGACTGGATTCAATGAGCAGTTCTTC,CASTPTTGFNEQFF
TRBV7-8,NA,NA,TRBJ2-3,TGTGCCAGCAGCTTTTACGGAAGGGTTCCAGATACGCAGTATTTT,CASSFYGRVPDTQYF
TRBV7-6,NA,medium-sized,TRBJ1-5,TGTGCCAGCAGCTTAGGACAGTATAGCAATCAGCCCCAGCATTTT,CASSLGQYSNQPQHF
TRBV7-6,NA,NA,TRBJ2-7,TGTGCTAGCAGCTCCTACGAGCAGTACTTC,CASSSYEQYF